This T cell receptor (beta chain) was observed in a study of T cell repertoires in cytomegalovirus infection (dated by TCRdb to the late 2010s). With regard to the full study: Because public TCR beta signatures pointed to carriage of CMV infection together with the matching HLA type, the HLA type of each donor mattered for the analysis.

TCRdb names Illumina HiSeq 1500 as the instrument used. In TCRdb, the public reads were trimmed at Q25 with fastp and aligned with MiXCR, with productive beta chains retained. Rows with a matching CDR3 protein are joined into one entry that keeps the most common DNA and genes. In this sample the table shows hundreds of thousands of distinct CDR3 sequences, approximately 24% of which occur a single time. The ten top clones hold 8% of the sample. This clonotype was seen only a few times. Its antigen has not been determined. Qualities for individual bases were not recorded, and no much larger clone is one base off. The CDR3 holds 15 amino acids from the cysteine to the phenylalanine. Only CDR3 DNA remains: 45 bases, in frame from the first base. Trimming costs V 6 bases and J 7 bases, and their ends lie 19 bases apart. CDR1 and CDR2, per the germline V gene (reference sequence), are MNHEY and SMNVEV. Points the paper makes about the study in general: Cumulative frequency of public TCR beta family members discriminated carriers of CMV infection plus the relevant HLA type in this cohort and an independent approximately 350-donor cohort. The ex vivo response was dominated by HLA-C-restricted CMV-specific TCR beta clonotypes, which also provided the single most frequent clonotype in two of eight donors.

The sequenced sample consisted of CD8+ T cells from PBMCs. The source of this sequence is a human donor in good health (CMV status not recorded). Some clones in this sample may be carry-over from other donors' samples. Recombination linked TRBV27 to TRBJ1-5; perhaps TRBD1 is the D gene, with 5 bases matching. The sequenced DNA is TGTGCCAGCAGCTCGTCCGGGCGGGGGGGACAGCCCCAGCATTTT. The resulting protein is CASSSSGRGGQPQHF.